The clone carrying this T cell receptor (beta chain) came up many times. Its antigen remains unknown. The CDR3 spans 15 residues. J lost 3 bases, V lost 4 bases, and 8 bases had no gene match. The data are from a study of T cells in Graves' hyperthyroidism and ophthalmopathy. Study-level results: Most thyroid clonotypes expanded above 0.001 appeared in blood too.

The investigators amplified TCR beta CDR3 regions from RNA transcripts. Initially, a first-round RT-PCR of the TCR CDR3 employed the HTBI primer set. Via MiXCR, TCRdb re-called the multiplex PCR reads, giving one row per CDR3 protein. The sample has 500,000 to 700,000 distinct CDR3 sequences, over 15% seen once. The study based diagnoses on clinical symptoms, serum thyroxine and TRAb, thyroid ultrasound and orbital computed tomography. This sequence was found in a woman aged 18-29 years with Graves' hyperthyroidism. The chain links TRBV12-3 or TRBV12-4 to TRBJ2-5, with 7 nucleotides matching TRBD2. The sequencing sample was made of blood. In nucleotides, the CDR3 is TGTGCCAGCAGTTCCAGCGGGACGGACGAAGAGACCCAGTACTTC. Encoded protein: CASSSSGTDEETQYF.